One and the same sample provided the 27 T cell receptor beta chains below, sequenced in a study of blood T cell repertoires in COVID-19. Using immunoSEQ multiplex PCR, the repertoire was profiled, and TCRdb retains in-frame clones only, with some absent. This table has more than 200,000 clones, around 90% appearing once. Sequencing was carried out using peripheral blood. The receptors were gathered from a man under 40 with COVID-19, enrolled during active disease.

The rearrangement links TRBV9 to TRBJ1-6; TRBD1 might be the D (5 bases). Germline values: CDR1 SGDLS, CDR2 YYNGEE. Trimming removed 0 bases from V and 5 bases from J, with 6 bases in between. The CDR3 runs to 14 residues. The CDR3 DNA reads as TGTGCCAGCAGCGTAGAACAGGATAATTCACCCCTCCACTTT. It specifies CASSVEQDNSPLHF.

The CDR3 loop is CASGLRGEREKLFF. The CDR3 DNA is TGTGCTAGTGGTTTGCGGGGTGAGCGGGAAAAACTGTTTTTT. The rearrangement uses TRBV12-5 and TRBJ1-4; D unresolved. Germline lookup yields CDR1 LGHNT and CDR2 FRNRAP. Trimming cost V 2 bases and J 8 bases, with 12 bases left between them. This CDR3 contains 14 residues. The entire variable domain, with the rest obtained from reference TRBV12-5 and TRBJ1-4, is as follows: DARVTQTPRHKVTEMGQEVTMRCQPILGHNTVFWYRQTMMQGLELLAYFRNRAPLDDSGMPKDRFSAEMPDATLATLKIQPSEPRDSAVYFCASGLRGEREKLFFGSGTQLSVL.

The chain combines TRBV7-8 with TRBJ1-1; D is undetermined. Trimming took off 5 bases at V and 1 base at J, with 14 bases between the two ends. Germline CDR1 is SGHVS and CDR2 is FQNEAQ. This CDR3 has 15 residues. As DNA, the CDR3 is TGTGCCAGCAGCCTCTTGGAGGAGGCGAACACTGAAGCTTTCTTT. Translated, it gives CASSLLEEANTEAFF.

The chain carries TRBV5-1 and TRBJ1-2; D is unresolved. Trimming removed 5 bases from V and 2 bases from J, with 4 bases in between. Germline V gene data show CDR1 as SGHRS and CDR2 as YFSETQ. The CDR3 runs 11 residues. The CDR3 protein is CASRENYGYTF. CDR3 DNA: TGCGCCAGCAGGGAGAACTATGGCTACACCTTC.

The rearrangement uses TRBV7-9 and TRBJ1-1, with 8 positions matching TRBD1. Germline V gene data show CDR1 as SEHNR and CDR2 as FQNEAQ (reference sequence). V dropped 0 bases and J dropped 4; count of bases not matched to a gene: 4. CDR3 length: 15 residues. CDR3: CASSLATGVGTEAFF. CDR3 nucleotide sequence: TGTGCCAGCAGCTTAGCGACAGGGGTAGGCACTGAAGCTTTCTTT.

This chain uses TRBV28 with TRBJ2-7; TRBD1 aligns across 8 bases. The CDR3 extends over 13 amino acids. V was clipped by 2 bases and J by 3 bases; unmatched bases: 0. Germline V gene lookup returns CDR1 MDHEN and CDR2 SYDVKM. The chain's CDR3 is CASSLGQGYEQYF. In DNA, the CDR3 is TGTGCCAGCAGTTTAGGACAGGGCTACGAGCAGTACTTC. The full variable domain, its missing parts supplied by reference TRBV28 and TRBJ2-7, is DVKVTQSSRYLVKRTGEKVFLECVQDMDHENMFWYRQDPGLGLRLIYFSYDVKMKEKGDIPEGYSVSREKKERFSLILESASTNQTSMYLCASSLGQGYEQYFGPGTRLTVT.

The chain combines TRBV5-1 with TRBJ2-7; the match to TRBD2 covers 15 bases. With V trimmed by 3 bases and J by 4 bases, 2 bases remained unmatched. Germline CDR1 is SGHRS and CDR2 is YFSETQ. The CDR3 sequence is 15 residues long. DNA of the CDR3: TGCGCCAGCAGCTGGACTAGCGGGGGGGCTTACGAGCAGTACTTC. It specifies CASSWTSGGAYEQYF.

The V and J genes are TRBV11-2 and TRBJ1-2; no reliable D call. The CDR3 is 12 residues long. CDR1 SGHAT and CDR2 FQNNGV come from the germline V gene. Trimming shortened V by 5 bases and J by 5 bases, and 9 bases separated the two germline ends. The CDR3: CASSAGVYGYTF. The CDR3 DNA is TGTGCCAGCAGCGCCGGGGTATATGGCTACACCTTC.

The chain recombines TRBV9 with TRBJ2-3; 7 nucleotides agree with TRBD2. The ends lost 0 bases at V and 6 bases at J; junction bases unmatched: 7. The CDR3 spans 15 residues. CDR1 is SGDLS, CDR2 YYNGEE, per germline. The CDR3 is CASSVERGTWDTQYF. The CDR3 DNA reads TGTGCCAGCAGCGTAGAGCGGGGCACGTGGGATACGCAGTATTTT.

The chain links TRBV19 to TRBJ2-7, with 8 bases fitting TRBD1. Germline CDR1 LNHDA, CDR2 SQIVND (reference sequence). V lost 6 bases, J lost 0 bases, and 4 bases stayed unmatched. The CDR3 is 14 amino acids. CDR3 in amino acids: CASRGTGASYEQYF. The CDR3 bases are TGTGCCAGTAGGGGGACAGGAGCCTCCTACGAGCAGTACTTC.

V and J are TRBV5-1 and TRBJ1-1, with D perhaps matching TRBD1 (5 bases). Trimming took 6 bases from V and 8 from J, leaving 14 bases between them. CDR1 and CDR2 (germline): SGHRS, YFSETQ. This CDR3 region has 12 residues. CDR3 loop: CASTGVGGEAFF. CDR3 coding DNA: TGCGCCAGCACTGGGGTGGGGGGAGAAGCTTTCTTT.

The gene calls are TRBV5-6 and TRBJ1-2; 8 bases are a match to TRBD1. CDR1 is SGHDT and CDR2 is YYEEEE in the germline V gene. The ends lost 3 bases at V and 5 bases at J; junction bases unmatched: 6. This CDR3 contains 14 residues. CDR3 amino acids: CASSSQQGGYGYTF. The CDR3, as DNA: TGTGCCAGCAGCTCCCAACAGGGGGGTTATGGCTACACCTTC.

This chain links TRBV7-2 with TRBJ1-5; D perhaps matches TRBD1 (5 bases). Looked up from germline, CDR1 is SGHTA and CDR2 is FQGNSA. V gave up 1 base and J gave up 3 bases, with 10 bases separating them. The CDR3 has 15 amino acids. As DNA, the CDR3 is TGTGCCAGCAGCTTAGAGGTCAGGGTCAATCAGCCCCAGCATTTT. Encoded protein: CASSLEVRVNQPQHF.

The V call is TRBV7-6, the J call TRBJ1-1; tentative D call: TRBD1 (5 bases). V was pared by 3 bases and J by 1 base, with 12 bases between. Germline CDR1 and CDR2: SGHVS and FNYEAQ. The CDR3 extends over 15 amino acids. CDR3 protein: CASSLGGRENTEAFF. The CDR3 DNA is TGTGCCAGCAGCTTGGGGGGACGGGAGAACACTGAAGCTTTCTTT.

This chain's CDR3 is CASTTQGTSSGNTIYF. In DNA, the CDR3 is TGCGCCAGCACTACACAGGGGACGAGTTCTGGAAACACCATATATTTT. The chain carries TRBV10-1 and TRBJ1-3; 7 bases match TRBD1. CDR3 length: 16 residues. V lost 7 bases, J lost 1 base, and 10 bases stayed unmatched. CDR1 is WNHNN, CDR2 SYGVQD, per germline (reference sequence).

The chain has TRBV11-2 and TRBJ1-2; TRBD1 agrees at 9 bases. Losses at the gene ends were 5 bases for V and 6 bases for J; bases not matched to a gene: 7. Per germline, CDR1 SGHAT and CDR2 FQNNGV. This CDR3 has 14 residues. The CDR3 DNA reads TGTGCCAGCAGCCTCCGGGACAGGGCCGATGGCTACACCTTC. It is translated as CASSLRDRADGYTF. Using reference TRBV11-2 and TRBJ1-2 for the parts outside the CDR3, the full variable domain is EAGVAQSPRYKIIEKRQSVAFWCNPISGHATLYWYQQILGQGPKLLIQFQNNGVVDDSQLPKDRFSAERLKGVDSTLKIQPAKLEDSAVYLCASSLRDRADGYTFGSGTRLTVV.

V and J are TRBV2 and TRBJ2-1; tentatively, D is TRBD2 (6 bases). V was trimmed by 8 bases and J by 2 bases, leaving 13 bases between them. The germline CDR1 and CDR2 sequences are SNHLY and FYNNEI. CDR3 length: 14 residues. The CDR3 coding sequence is TGTGCCAGCCCGGGAGCCCGTACCTACAATGAGCAGTTCTTC. Its protein product is CASPGARTYNEQFF.

The chain links TRBV27 to TRBJ2-3; TRBD2 matches 9 bases. Trimming cost V 8 bases and J 2 bases; bases outside gene matches: 8. The CDR3 contains 15 residues. Germline CDR1 MNHEY, CDR2 SMNVEV (reference sequence). For the CDR3, the DNA is TGTGCCAGCGGCCCCAGCGGGAGGAACACAGATACGCAGTATTTT. It specifies CASGPSGRNTDTQYF.

The chain is built from TRBV6-2 or TRBV6-3 and TRBJ2-7, with 10 bases aligning to TRBD2. The CDR3 loop spans 15 amino acids. The ends lost 2 bases at V and 0 bases at J; junction bases unmatched: 1. Germline lookup yields CDR1 MNHEY and CDR2 SVGEGT. DNA for the CDR3: TGTGCCAGCAGTTACGGGACTAGCGTCTCCTACGAGCAGTACTTC. Encoded protein: CASSYGTSVSYEQYF.

V and J are TRBV6-1 and TRBJ1-2, with a weak D call TRBD1 (6 bases). V lost 3 bases, J lost 1 base, and 9 bases lay in between. The CDR3 sequence is 14 residues long. Germline loops: CDR1 MNHNS, CDR2 SASEGT. The CDR3 reads CASSESRGNYGYTF. DNA of the CDR3: TGTGCCAGCAGTGAGTCCAGGGGTAACTATGGCTACACCTTC.

V usage is TRBV2 and J usage is TRBJ1-5; TRBD1 matches 7 bases. The CDR3 covers 13 residues. The trim removed 3 bases at V and 4 bases at J, leaving 0 bases unmatched. CDR1 is SNHLY, CDR2 FYNNEI, per germline. This CDR3 reads CASSDRGNQPQHF. For the CDR3, the DNA is TGTGCCAGCAGTGACAGGGGGAATCAGCCCCAGCATTTT.

A remark on this clone: This same CDR3 is encoded by further DNA sequences in the sample. This chain uses TRBV5-1 with TRBJ2-2; 12 positions agree with TRBD2. Germline V gene sequence: CDR1 SGHRS, CDR2 YFSETQ. Trimming at V came to 4 bases and at J to 5 bases, leaving 6 bases not matched to a gene. The length of the CDR3 is 16 residues. CDR3 nucleotide sequence: TGCGCCAGCAGCCGGGGCACTAGCGGGGGGACCGGGGAGCTGTTTTTT. This sequence encodes CASSRGTSGGTGELFF.

The chain is built from TRBV7-2 and TRBJ2-1; 10 bases fit TRBD1. CDR3 size: 14 residues. With 3 bases clipped from V and 8 bases from J, the junction kept 4 bases outside the gene matches. Germline-derived CDR1 and CDR2 are SGHTA and FQGNSA. As DNA, the CDR3 is TGTGCCAGCAGCTTGACAGGGGGCCTAGATGAGCAGTTCTTC. It yields the protein CASSLTGGLDEQFF.

The genes are TRBV6-2 or TRBV6-3 and TRBJ2-2; D remains ambiguous. Germline CDR1 reads MNHEY; CDR2 reads SVGEGT. The V end was cut by 6 bases, the J end by 5 bases, with 7 bases between. There are 12 residues in the CDR3. CDR3 in DNA: TGTGCCAGCAGCCAACATACCGGGGAGCTGTTTTTT. Amino acid sequence: CASSQHTGELFF.

The rearrangement joins TRBV5-1 to TRBJ1-1, with TRBD1 matching over 7 bases. Germline V gene data show CDR1 as SGHRS and CDR2 as YFSETQ. V lost 0 bases, J lost 5 bases, and 4 bases stayed unmatched. CDR3 length: 14 amino acids. The CDR3: CASSLAGQVTEAFF. The CDR3 region has the DNA TGCGCCAGCAGCTTGGCTGGACAGGTTACTGAAGCTTTCTTT.

The gene calls are TRBV19 and TRBJ2-1; 9 bases agree with TRBD2. The CDR3 consists of 16 residues. After removal of 7 bases from V and 10 bases from J, the junction contained 17 bases not matched to a gene. Germline V gene sequence: CDR1 LNHDA, CDR2 SQIVND (reference sequence). The CDR3 is CASTPRWREGPGEQFF. DNA of the CDR3: TGTGCCAGTACTCCCCGGTGGCGGGAGGGCCCGGGGGAGCAGTTCTTC.

This sequence joins TRBV7-7 and TRBJ2-3; 11 bases are shared with TRBD2. With V trimmed by 5 bases and J by 5 bases, 6 bases remained unmatched. The germline CDR1 and CDR2 sequences are SSHAT and FNYEAQ (reference sequence). This CDR3 comprises 15 residues. In DNA form, the CDR3 reads TGTGCCAGCAGCCGGGGACTAGCGGAGGGAGATACGCAGTATTTT. The encoded protein is CASSRGLAEGDTQYF.